The clone carrying this T cell receptor beta chain has at least ten counts. Its target is unknown. There are 19 residues in the CDR3. Germline trimming cut 0 bases from V and 0 bases from J; bases unmatched to any gene: 12. Looked up from germline, CDR1 is DFQATT and CDR2 is SNEGSKA (reference sequence). This entry is derived from a study of molecular identifiers for immune sequencing clone quantification. Preparation methods for the bulk TCR libraries were those previously described, with listed TCR primers. Each CDR3 protein is one row after TCRdb ran MiXCR on the PCR reads. The sample consists of about 640,000 distinct CDR3 sequences, about 20% of them appearing once. Findings and caveats of the study: Clones with over 20 RNA copies captured over 98% of effector molecules but under 1% of naive ones.

The source is a human donor in good health. Some libraries in this study had Jurkat cell RNA spiked in. Sequencing was carried out using naive CD8+ T cells from blood, with Jurkat cell RNA spiked in. Subset here: FACS-sorted CD8+CD4-CCR7+CD45RA+ naive T cells. The chain employs TRBV20-1 and TRBJ2-4, with 9 bases aligning to TRBD2. Here the CDR3 reads CSARDIVTSGSLAKNIQYF. CDR3 DNA sequence: TGCAGTGCTAGAGATATAGTAACTAGCGGGTCTTTAGCCAAAAACATTCAGTACTTC.